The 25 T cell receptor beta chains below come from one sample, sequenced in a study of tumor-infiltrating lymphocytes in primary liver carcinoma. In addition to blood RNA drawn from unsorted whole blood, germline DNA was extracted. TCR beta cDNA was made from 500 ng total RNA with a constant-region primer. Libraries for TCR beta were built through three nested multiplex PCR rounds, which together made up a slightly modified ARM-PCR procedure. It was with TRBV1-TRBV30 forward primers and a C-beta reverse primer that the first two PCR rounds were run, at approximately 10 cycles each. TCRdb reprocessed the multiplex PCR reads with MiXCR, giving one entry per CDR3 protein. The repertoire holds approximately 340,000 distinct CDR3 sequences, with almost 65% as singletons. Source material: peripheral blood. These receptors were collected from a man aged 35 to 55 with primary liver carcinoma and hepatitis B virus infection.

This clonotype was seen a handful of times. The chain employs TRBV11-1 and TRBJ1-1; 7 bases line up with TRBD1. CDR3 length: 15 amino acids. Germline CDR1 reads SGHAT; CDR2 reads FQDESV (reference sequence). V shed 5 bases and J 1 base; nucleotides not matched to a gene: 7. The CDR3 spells CASSPRQGRNTEAFF. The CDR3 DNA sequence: TGTGCCAGCAGCCCGCGACAGGGTCGGAACACTGAAGCTTTCTTT.

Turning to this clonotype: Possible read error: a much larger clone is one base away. CDR3 in DNA: TGCGCCAGCAGCCCGAGACAGGGAGGTGGCTACACCTTC. Amino acid sequence: CASSPRQGGGYTF. The chain couples TRBV4-3 to TRBJ1-2; TRBD1 matches 7 bases. Germline V gene data show CDR1 as LGHNA and CDR2 as YSLEER. This CDR3 comprises 13 residues. Losses at the gene ends were 4 bases for V and 7 bases for J; bases not matched to a gene: 6.

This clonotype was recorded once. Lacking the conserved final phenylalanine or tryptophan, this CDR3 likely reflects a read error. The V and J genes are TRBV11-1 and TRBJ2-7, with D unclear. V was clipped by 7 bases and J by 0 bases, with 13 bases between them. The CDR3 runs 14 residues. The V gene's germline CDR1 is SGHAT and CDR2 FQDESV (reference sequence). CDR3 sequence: CASNTSASSYEQYL. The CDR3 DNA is TGTGCCAGCAACACCAGTGCCTCCTCCTACGAGCAGTACTTA.

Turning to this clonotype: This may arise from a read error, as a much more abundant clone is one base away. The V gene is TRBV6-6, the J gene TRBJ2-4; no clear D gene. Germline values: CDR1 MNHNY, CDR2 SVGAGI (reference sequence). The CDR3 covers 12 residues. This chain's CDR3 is CVSSSTANIQYF. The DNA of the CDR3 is TGTGTCAGCAGTTCAACGGCTAACATTCAGTACTTC.

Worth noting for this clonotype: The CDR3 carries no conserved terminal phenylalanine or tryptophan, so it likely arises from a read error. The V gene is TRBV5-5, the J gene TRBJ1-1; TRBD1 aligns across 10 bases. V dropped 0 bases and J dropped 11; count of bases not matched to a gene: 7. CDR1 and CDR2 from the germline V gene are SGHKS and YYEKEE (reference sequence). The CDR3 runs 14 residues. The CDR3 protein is CASSLGWTGGSAFY. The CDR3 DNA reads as TGTGCCAGCAGCTTGGGATGGACAGGGGGATCGGCTTTCTAT.

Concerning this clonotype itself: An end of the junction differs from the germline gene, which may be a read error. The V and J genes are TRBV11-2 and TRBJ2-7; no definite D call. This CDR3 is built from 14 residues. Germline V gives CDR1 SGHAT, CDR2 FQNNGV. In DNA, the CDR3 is TGTACCAGCACAAATACGGCAGGCTCCTACGAGCAGTACTTC. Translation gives CTSTNTAGSYEQYF.

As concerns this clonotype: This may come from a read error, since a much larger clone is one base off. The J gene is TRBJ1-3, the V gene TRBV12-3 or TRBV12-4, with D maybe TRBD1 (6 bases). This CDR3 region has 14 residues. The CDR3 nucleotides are TGTGCCGGCAGTTTCGGGGGCCCTGGAAACACCATATATTTT. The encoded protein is CAGSFGGPGNTIYF.

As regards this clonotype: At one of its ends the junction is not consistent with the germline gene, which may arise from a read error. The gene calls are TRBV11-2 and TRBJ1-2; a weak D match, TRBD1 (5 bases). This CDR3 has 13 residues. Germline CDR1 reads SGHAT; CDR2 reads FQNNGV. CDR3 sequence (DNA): TGTGCCAGCAGCTACTTGGGGGACTATGGCCACATCTTC. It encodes CASSYLGDYGHIF.

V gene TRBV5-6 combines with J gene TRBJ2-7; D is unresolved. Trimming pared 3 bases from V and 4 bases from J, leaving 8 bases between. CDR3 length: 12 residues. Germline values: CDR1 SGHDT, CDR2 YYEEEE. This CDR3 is CASSSAPYEQYF. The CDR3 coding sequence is TGTGCCAGCAGCTCGGCCCCTTACGAGCAGTACTTC.

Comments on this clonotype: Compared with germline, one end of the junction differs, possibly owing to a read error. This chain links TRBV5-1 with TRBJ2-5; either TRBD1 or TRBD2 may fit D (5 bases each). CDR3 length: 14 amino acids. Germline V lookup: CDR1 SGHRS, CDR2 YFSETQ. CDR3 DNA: TGCGCCAGCAGCCCCCCGGGACGCCGAAGAACCCAGTGCTTC. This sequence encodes CASSPPGRRRTQCF.

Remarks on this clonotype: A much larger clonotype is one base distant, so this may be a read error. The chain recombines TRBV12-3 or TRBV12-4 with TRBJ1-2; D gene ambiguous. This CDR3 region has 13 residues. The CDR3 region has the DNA TGTGTCAGCAGTTTTGAAGGACACTATGGCTACACCTTC. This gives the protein CVSSFEGHYGYTF.

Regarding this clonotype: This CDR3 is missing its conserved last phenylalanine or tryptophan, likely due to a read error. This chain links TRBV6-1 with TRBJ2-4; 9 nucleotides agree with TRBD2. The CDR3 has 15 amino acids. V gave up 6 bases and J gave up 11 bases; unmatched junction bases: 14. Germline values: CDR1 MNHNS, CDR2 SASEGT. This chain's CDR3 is CASRTEGLAGSLQYL. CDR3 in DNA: TGTGCCAGCAGAACCGAGGGACTAGCTGGGTCCCTTCAGTACTTA.

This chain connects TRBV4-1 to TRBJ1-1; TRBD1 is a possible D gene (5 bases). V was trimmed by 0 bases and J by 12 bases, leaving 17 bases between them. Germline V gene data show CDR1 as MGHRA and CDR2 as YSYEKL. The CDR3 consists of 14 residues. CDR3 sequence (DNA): TGCGCCAGCAGCCAAGATCGGTTGGAGGGGCAAACTTTCTTT. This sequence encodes CASSQDRLEGQTFF.

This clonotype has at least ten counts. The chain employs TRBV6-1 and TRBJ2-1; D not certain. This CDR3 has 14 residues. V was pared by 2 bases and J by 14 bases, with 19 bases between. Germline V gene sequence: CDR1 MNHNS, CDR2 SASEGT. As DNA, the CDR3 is TGTGCCAGCAGTGAAATCTTGGGTTCGATTCCGGAGTTCTTC. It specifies CASSEILGSIPEFF.

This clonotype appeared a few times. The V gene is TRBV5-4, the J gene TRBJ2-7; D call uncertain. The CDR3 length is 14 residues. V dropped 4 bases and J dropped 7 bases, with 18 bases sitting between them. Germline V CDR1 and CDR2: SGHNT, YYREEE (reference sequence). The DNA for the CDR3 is TGTGCCAGCAGCCTGTCGGACCATCTACGGGAGCAGTACTTC. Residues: CASSLSDHLREQYF. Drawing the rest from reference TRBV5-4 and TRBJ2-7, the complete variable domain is ETGVTQSPTHLIKTRGQQVTLRCSSQSGHNTVSWYQQALGQGPQFIFQYYREEENGRGNFPPRFSGLQFPNYSSELNVNALELDDSALYLCASSLSDHLREQYFGPGTRLTVT.

DNA of the CDR3: TGTGCCATTTCAACAGGGGGACGGGAGACGCAGTATTTT. Translation gives CAISTGGRETQYF. V is TRBV10-3 and J is TRBJ2-3; 8 positions match TRBD1. From germline, CDR1 is ENHRY and CDR2 SYGVKD. The CDR3 has 13 amino acids. V gave up 9 bases and J gave up 9 bases; unmatched junction bases: 11.

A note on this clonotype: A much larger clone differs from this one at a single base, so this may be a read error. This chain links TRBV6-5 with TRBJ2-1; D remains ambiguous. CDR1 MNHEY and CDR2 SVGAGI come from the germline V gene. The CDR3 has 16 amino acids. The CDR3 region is CASSYSTALVLNERFF. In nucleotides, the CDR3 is TGTGCCAGCAGTTACTCGACGGCCCTAGTCCTCAATGAGCGGTTCTTC.

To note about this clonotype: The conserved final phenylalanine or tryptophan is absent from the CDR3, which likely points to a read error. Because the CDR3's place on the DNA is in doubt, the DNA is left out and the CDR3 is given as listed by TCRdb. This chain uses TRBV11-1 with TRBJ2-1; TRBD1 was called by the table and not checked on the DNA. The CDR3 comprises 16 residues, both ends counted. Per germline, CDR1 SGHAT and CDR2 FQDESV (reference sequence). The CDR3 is CASSLVISPLSNEQFL.

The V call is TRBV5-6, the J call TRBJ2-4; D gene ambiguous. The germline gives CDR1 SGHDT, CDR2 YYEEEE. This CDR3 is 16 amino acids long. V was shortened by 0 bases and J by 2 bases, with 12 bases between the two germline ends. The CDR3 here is CASSLGNGETKNIQYF. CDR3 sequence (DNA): TGTGCCAGCAGCTTGGGTAACGGCGAGACCAAAAACATTCAGTACTTC.

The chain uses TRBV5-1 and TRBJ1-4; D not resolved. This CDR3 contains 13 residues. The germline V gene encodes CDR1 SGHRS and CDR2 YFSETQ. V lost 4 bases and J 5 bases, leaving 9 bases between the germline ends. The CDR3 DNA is TGCGCCAGCAGCCGGATGGGGAATGAAAAACTGTTTTTT. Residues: CASSRMGNEKLFF.

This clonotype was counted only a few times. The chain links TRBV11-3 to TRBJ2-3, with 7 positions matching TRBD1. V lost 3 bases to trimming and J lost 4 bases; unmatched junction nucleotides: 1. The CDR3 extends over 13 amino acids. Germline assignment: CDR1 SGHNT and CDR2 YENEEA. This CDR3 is CASSFQGADTQYF. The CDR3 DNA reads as TGTGCCAGCAGCTTTCAGGGGGCAGATACGCAGTATTTT.

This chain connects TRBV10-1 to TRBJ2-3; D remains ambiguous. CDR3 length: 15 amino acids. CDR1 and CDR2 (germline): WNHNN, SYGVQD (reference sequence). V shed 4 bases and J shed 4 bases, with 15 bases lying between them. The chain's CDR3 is CASSVLSVRSDTQYF. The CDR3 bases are TGCGCCAGCAGTGTCCTGTCCGTAAGGTCAGATACGCAGTATTTT.

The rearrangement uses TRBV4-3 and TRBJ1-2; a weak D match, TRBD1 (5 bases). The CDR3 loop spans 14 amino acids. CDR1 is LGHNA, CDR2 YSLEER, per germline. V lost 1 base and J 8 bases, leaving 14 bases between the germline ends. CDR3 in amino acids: CASSQGSRAIGYTF. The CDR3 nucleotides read TGCGCCAGCAGCCAAGGCAGCAGGGCCATCGGCTACACCTTC.

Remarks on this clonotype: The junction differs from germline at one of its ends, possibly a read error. The CDR3 reads CSVNQNTQYF. In nucleotides, the CDR3 is TGTAGCGTCAACCAGAACACGCAGTATTTT. This chain connects TRBV29-1 to TRBJ2-3; possible D gene TRBD2, 5 bases. Per the germline V gene, CDR1 is SQVTM and CDR2 is ANQGSEA. The CDR3 runs 10 residues.

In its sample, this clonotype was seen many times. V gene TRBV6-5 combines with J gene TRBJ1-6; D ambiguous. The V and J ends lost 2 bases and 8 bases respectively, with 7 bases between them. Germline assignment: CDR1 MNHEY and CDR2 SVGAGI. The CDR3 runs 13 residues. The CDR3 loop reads CASSYISDSPLHF. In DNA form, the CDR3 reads TGTGCCAGCAGTTACATTTCGGATTCACCCCTCCACTTT.